The 30 T cell receptor beta chains below were found in one sample sequenced in a study of molecular identifiers for immune sequencing clone quantification. TCRdb analysed the PCR reads with MiXCR anew, one entry per CDR3 protein. This table has around 65,000 distinct CDR3 sequences, around 17% appearing once. Sequenced input: naive CD8+ T cells from blood, with Jurkat cell RNA spiked in. Subset here: FACS-sorted CD8+CD4-CCR7+CD45RA+ naive T cells. These receptors originate from a human donor in good health. Some libraries in this study had Jurkat cell RNA spiked in.

The CDR3 DNA reads as TGCGCCAGCAGCTCCGGGACGGGTGGACAAGAGACCCAGTACTTC. Its translation: CASSSGTGGQETQYF. The chain carries TRBV5-1 and TRBJ2-5, with D perhaps TRBD1 or TRBD2 (5 bases each). The germline V and J ends were trimmed by 3 bases and 2 bases, with 14 bases remaining between them. Germline V lookup: CDR1 SGHRS, CDR2 YFSETQ. The CDR3 has 15 amino acids.

In this sample, this clonotype turned up many times. V usage is TRBV19 and J usage is TRBJ2-7; weak D call: TRBD2 (6 bases). The CDR3 loop spans 15 amino acids. Germline V gene sequence: CDR1 LNHDA, CDR2 SQIVND (reference sequence). V lost 4 bases to trimming and J lost 2 bases, with 15 bases between them. CDR3 coding DNA: TGTGCCAGTAGTAGGGGACTTTCTCTGGCCTACGAGCAGTACTTC. Its protein product is CASSRGLSLAYEQYF.

This clonotype was counted ten times or more. The V call is TRBV10-1, the J call TRBJ2-1; a weak D match, TRBD2 (7 bases). V gave up 0 bases and J gave up 3 bases, with 12 bases separating them. Germline V gives CDR1 WNHNN, CDR2 SYGVQD (reference sequence). This CDR3 spans 16 amino acids. CDR3 loop: CASSESAGHNYNEQFF. CDR3 bases: TGCGCCAGCAGTGAGTCAGCGGGACACAACTACAATGAGCAGTTCTTC.

This clonotype was detected a few times. The J gene is TRBJ2-7, the V gene TRBV2, with 12 bases aligning to TRBD2. Germline V CDR1 and CDR2: SNHLY, FYNNEI. This CDR3 is built from 15 residues. V dropped 3 bases and J dropped 7; count of bases not matched to a gene: 7. CDR3 sequence (DNA): TGTGCCAGCAGTGATGAGGCTAGCGGGAGGGTGGAGCAGTACTTC. Its protein product is CASSDEASGRVEQYF.

At least ten counts were recorded for this clonotype. The gene calls are TRBV18 and TRBJ2-3; D not resolved. The CDR3 loop spans 14 amino acids. CDR1 is KGHSH, CDR2 LQKENI, per germline. V was shortened by 1 base and J by 0 bases, with 5 bases between the two germline ends. CDR3 in DNA: TGTGCCAGCTCACCACAAACTAGCACAGATACGCAGTATTTT. Amino acid sequence: CASSPQTSTDTQYF.

A few counts support this clonotype. The rearrangement joins TRBV6-6 to TRBJ2-7; 7 nucleotides agree with TRBD2. The ends lost 3 bases at V and 0 bases at J; junction bases unmatched: 5. The germline V gene encodes CDR1 MNHNY and CDR2 SVGAGI (reference sequence). The CDR3 consists of 15 residues. The CDR3 sequence: CASSYFLADSYEQYF. The CDR3 DNA reads as TGTGCCAGCAGTTATTTCCTAGCGGACTCCTACGAGCAGTACTTC.

The chain joins TRBV2 to TRBJ2-7, with 7 bases identical to TRBD2. The CDR3 extends over 15 amino acids. Germline-derived CDR1 and CDR2 are SNHLY and FYNNEI. J was trimmed by 5 bases and V by 8 bases; bases with no gene match: 15. The CDR3 DNA reads TGTGCCAGCGGGGGGGAAGCGGGACCTCTGGACGAGCAGTACTTC. Protein sequence: CASGGEAGPLDEQYF.

The chain couples TRBV28 to TRBJ2-1; 13 bases are a match to TRBD2. This CDR3 has 16 amino acids. Germline V lookup: CDR1 MDHEN, CDR2 SYDVKM. Trimming took 5 bases from V and 4 from J; bases not matched to a gene: 5. CDR3: CASSPRTSGSYNEQFF. The CDR3 DNA reads TGTGCCAGCAGTCCCAGGACTAGCGGGAGTTACAATGAGCAGTTCTTC.

The table lists this clonotype with many counts. The genes are TRBV5-4 and TRBJ2-5; D not resolved. Germline-derived CDR1 and CDR2 are SGHNT and YYREEE (reference sequence). The ends were cut back, 5 bases at V and 2 bases at J, with 22 bases in the middle. The CDR3 has 17 residues. DNA of the CDR3: TGTGCCAGCAGACGGTCGCCCAGGATGTCGGTACAAGAGACCCAGTACTTC. Translated: CASRRSPRMSVQETQYF.

This clonotype came up many times. The gene calls are TRBV7-9 and TRBJ2-2; D not resolved. V lost 1 base, J lost 3 bases, and 3 bases lay in between. This CDR3 contains 13 residues. Germline V CDR1 and CDR2: SEHNR, FQNEAQ (reference sequence). In DNA form, the CDR3 reads TGTGCCAGCAGCTTAGACTACACCGGGGAGCTGTTTTTT. This gives the protein CASSLDYTGELFF.

This clonotype has ten or more counts. The chain links TRBV29-1 to TRBJ2-1, with unresolved D. From germline, CDR1 is SQVTM and CDR2 ANQGSEA. The CDR3 is 14 residues long. V was pared by 4 bases and J by 4 bases, with 14 bases between. The CDR3 DNA follows: TGCAGCGTTGTGGGAAGTTGGGCTTACAATGAGCAGTTCTTC. Translated, it gives CSVVGSWAYNEQFF.

A few counts support this clonotype. This chain uses TRBV4-1 with TRBJ2-7, with 9 bases matching TRBD2. Unmatched junction bases numbered 8, after V lost 2 bases and J lost 6 bases. Germline V gene sequence: CDR1 MGHRA, CDR2 YSYEKL. The CDR3 has 15 residues. DNA for the CDR3: TGCGCCAGCAGCCAATCCGGGACTAGCCTAAGCGAGCAGTACTTC. Its protein product is CASSQSGTSLSEQYF.

The chain employs TRBV12-3 or TRBV12-4 and TRBJ1-1; no clear D gene. Trimming removed 3 bases from V and 3 bases from J, with 8 bases in between. The CDR3 has 13 amino acids. CDR3 bases: TGTGCCAGCAGTTTTCGCGGGTACACTGAAGCTTTCTTT. Residues: CASSFRGYTEAFF.

This clonotype was detected ten times or more. This chain links TRBV4-3 with TRBJ2-1, with TRBD2 matching 10 bases. The junction had 8 bases not matched to a gene; V was cut back by 1 base and J by 8 bases. The CDR3 loop spans 16 amino acids. CDR1 is LGHNA, CDR2 YSLEER, per germline. The DNA of the CDR3 is TGCGCCAGCAGCCAAGTCGGTCTAGCGGGAGTGTATGAGCAGTTCTTC. Translated, it gives CASSQVGLAGVYEQFF.

There are a few counts of this clonotype. The chain couples TRBV11-3 to TRBJ2-1, with a weak D call TRBD2 (5 bases). Between the trimmed V and J ends, which lost 11 bases and 5 bases, there was a span of 13 bases. There are 12 residues in the CDR3. Germline V gives CDR1 SGHNT, CDR2 YENEEA. The CDR3, as DNA: TGTGCCCTTCGAGGGCCAGACAATGAGCAGTTCTTC. As protein: CALRGPDNEQFF.

As concerns this clonotype: A read error may account for a junction end that differs from germline. V is TRBV27 and J is TRBJ1-6; TRBD1 matches 7 bases. The CDR3 runs 15 residues. The germline V gene encodes CDR1 MNHEY and CDR2 SMNVEV (reference sequence). CDR3 sequence (DNA): TGTGCCAGTGGACAGGAGACTTTCCCTAATTCACCCCTCCGCTTT. Its translation: CASGQETFPNSPLRF.

The genes are TRBV6-6 and TRBJ2-7, with TRBD2 matching over 11 bases. This CDR3 comprises 14 residues. Unmatched junction bases numbered 2, after V lost 5 bases and J lost 2 bases. Germline V lookup: CDR1 MNHNY, CDR2 SVGAGI (reference sequence). Here the CDR3 reads CASSLAGGTYEQYF. The CDR3 bases are TGTGCCAGCAGTCTAGCGGGAGGAACCTACGAGCAGTACTTC.

V usage is TRBV7-9 and J usage is TRBJ2-2; D is undetermined. The ends were cut back, 1 base at V and 3 bases at J, with 6 bases in the middle. Germline V lookup: CDR1 SEHNR, CDR2 FQNEAQ (reference sequence). CDR3 length: 14 amino acids. The CDR3 loop reads CASSLETDTGELFF. The CDR3 DNA follows: TGTGCCAGCAGCTTAGAGACTGACACCGGGGAGCTGTTTTTT.

This clonotype was recorded a few times. The junction departs from germline at one end; a sequencing error may be responsible. This chain links TRBV7-6 with TRBJ1-2; a possible D gene is TRBD1 (5 bases). Germline CDR1 and CDR2: SGHVS and FNYEAQ. The CDR3 runs to 17 residues. The chain's CDR3 is CASSLFPGAPDNYGYAF. DNA of the CDR3: TGTGCCAGCAGCTTATTCCCTGGGGCGCCGGATAACTATGGCTACGCCTTC.

This clonotype was recorded at least ten times. The chain links TRBV27 to TRBJ2-3; 13 bases agree with TRBD2. After removal of 5 bases from V and 2 bases from J, the junction contained 4 bases not matched to a gene. The length of the CDR3 is 16 residues. Germline assignment: CDR1 MNHEY and CDR2 SMNVEV (reference sequence). In DNA form, the CDR3 reads TGTGCCAGCAGTCCAGGACTAGCGGGAGTCACAGATACGCAGTATTTT. As protein: CASSPGLAGVTDTQYF.

This clonotype was detected ten times or more. The V call is TRBV11-2, the J call TRBJ2-3; D possibly matches TRBD1 or TRBD2 (5 bases each). Trimming shortened V by 3 bases and J by 5 bases, and 12 bases separated the two germline ends. Germline CDR1 and CDR2: SGHAT and FQNNGV. The CDR3 extends over 14 amino acids. The CDR3 is CASSLVRDGDTQYF. Here the CDR3 DNA reads TGTGCCAGCAGCTTGGTCAGGGACGGAGATACGCAGTATTTT.

This clonotype was observed many times. The rearrangement uses TRBV4-3 and TRBJ2-5, with 7 bases fitting TRBD2. Germline V lookup: CDR1 LGHNA, CDR2 YSLEER. V shed 1 base and J 5 bases; nucleotides not matched to a gene: 7. The CDR3 has 15 amino acids. CDR3 DNA: TGCGCCAGCAGCCAAGGTCGGCGGGAGAGTGAGACCCAGTACTTC. Translating gives CASSQGRRESETQYF.

This CDR3 is CASTWEGQETQYF. The CDR3 DNA reads as TGTGCCAGTACTTGGGAGGGCCAAGAGACCCAGTACTTC. The rearrangement uses TRBV28 and TRBJ2-5; the match to TRBD2 covers 7 bases. V lost 9 bases to trimming and J lost 1 base; unmatched junction nucleotides: 5. Per the germline V gene, CDR1 is MDHEN and CDR2 is SYDVKM. The CDR3 contains 13 residues.

This clonotype was picked up many times. This chain links TRBV27 with TRBJ2-5; D may match TRBD1 or TRBD2 (5 bases each). The CDR3 consists of 14 residues. Trimming took 5 bases from V and 3 from J, leaving 13 bases between them. Germline-derived CDR1 and CDR2 are MNHEY and SMNVEV (reference sequence). CDR3 bases: TGTGCCAGCAGTCCCGGAAGGGGAGAAGAGACCCAGTACTTC. Translated: CASSPGRGEETQYF.

The chain has TRBV10-3 and TRBJ2-1, with a weak D call TRBD2 (6 bases). The germline V gene has CDR1 ENHRY and CDR2 SYGVKD. V lost 4 bases and J lost 4, with 20 bases in between. The CDR3 consists of 17 residues. The CDR3 loop reads CAISGGARSGAYNEQFF. Written as DNA, the CDR3 is TGTGCCATCAGTGGTGGGGCTCGTAGCGGCGCTTACAATGAGCAGTTCTTC.

This clonotype was counted a few times. The V gene is TRBV19, the J gene TRBJ1-5; 7 nucleotides agree with TRBD1. Germline V CDR1 and CDR2: LNHDA, SQIVND (reference sequence). The CDR3 sequence is 14 residues long. Germline trimming cut 1 base from V and 6 bases from J; bases unmatched to any gene: 3. CDR3 DNA: TGTGCCAGTAGTATAGTAGGGGGCGGTCAGCCCCAGCATTTT. Translated: CASSIVGGGQPQHF.

This clonotype was counted at least ten times. The gene calls are TRBV14 and TRBJ1-2, with TRBD1 matching 7 bases. V shed 3 bases and J 4 bases; nucleotides not matched to a gene: 5. Germline CDR1 reads SGHDN; CDR2 reads FVKESK. The CDR3 loop spans 14 amino acids. CDR3 region: CASSHQSGGYGYTF. Here the CDR3 DNA reads TGTGCCAGCAGCCATCAATCAGGGGGCTATGGCTACACCTTC.

This clonotype has just a few counts. The gene calls are TRBV19 and TRBJ1-1; the D is unclear. CDR3 length: 12 residues. V lost 7 bases and J lost 4, with 10 bases in between. Per germline, CDR1 LNHDA and CDR2 SQIVND (reference sequence). CDR3 amino acids: CASNWGGTEAFF. CDR3 nucleotides: TGTGCCAGTAATTGGGGAGGCACTGAAGCTTTCTTT.

This clonotype was seen at least ten times. The chain couples TRBV6-2 or TRBV6-3 to TRBJ2-7; D is ambiguous. The V and J ends lost 2 bases and 3 bases respectively, with 20 bases between them. Germline-derived CDR1 and CDR2 are MNHEY and SVGEGT. The CDR3 has 17 residues. CDR3 loop: CASSYDDDGAWGYEQYF. The CDR3 DNA reads as TGTGCCAGCAGTTACGATGATGACGGCGCATGGGGCTACGAGCAGTACTTC.

This clonotype was seen a few times. V usage is TRBV12-3 or TRBV12-4 and J usage is TRBJ1-1, with TRBD1 identical over 11 bases. This CDR3 is built from 14 residues. With 6 bases clipped from V and 5 bases from J, the junction kept 5 bases outside the gene matches. The DNA for the CDR3 is TGTGCCAGCAGCCCGGACAGGGGGCGGACTGAAGCTTTCTTT. This codes for CASSPDRGRTEAFF.